This section outlines one T cell receptor (beta chain) sequence together with its context. The table lists this clonotype with a few counts. Its antigen remains unidentified. There are no base qualities to consult, and no much larger clone falls within one base. These data originate in a study of T-cell reconstitution after alpha-beta-depleted transplantation in children (dated by TCRdb to the mid-2010s). In the study overall: T-cell immune reconstitution after TCRalphabeta/CD19-depleted allogeneic hematopoietic cell transplantation in children was quantitatively tracked in the study by means of TCR repertoire profiling.

Library construction relied on PCR. Sequencing relied on an Illumina HiSeq 2500. Molecular barcoding was employed in the preparation of TCR libraries, with unique molecular identifiers being used to normalize TCRbeta repertoire quantification. TCRdb itself trimmed the public reads at Q25 with fastp, ran MiXCR and retained productive beta chains. Every distinct CDR3 protein forms one entry, paired with its most common genes and DNA. The sample data list 700,000 to 950,000 distinct CDR3 sequences, and under 20% of these were observed just once. Under 6% of the sample is in the top ten clones. The treatment or condition label here, explained by the study, means: allogeneic hematopoietic cell transplantation with graft depleted of TCRalphabeta T cells and CD19 B cells. Transplant recipients were children who received TCRalphabeta/CD19-depleted allogeneic hematopoietic cell grafts. What the research found in general, with its limitations: The high TCRbeta diversity at day 60 in some patients was ascribed to recipient T cells and intrathymic progenitors that had survived conditioning. Over subsequent months, a decline in hyperexpanded clone frequencies was noted, and after one year, T-cell counts and TCRbeta diversity were mostly ascribed to newly produced T cells. The apparently early alphabetaT-cell count recovery about two months after transplant was reportedly dependent on only several hundred rapidly expanded clones derived from non-depleted graft cells.

Specimen: PBMCs, mostly from graft donor cells, collected 360 days after TCRalphabeta/CD19-depleted stem cell transplant. This sequence was found in a male patient aged 5 to 17 who had a stem cell transplant for acute lymphoblastic leukemia, so the T cells may come from the graft donor.

DNA sequence: TGTGCCAGCAGTTTTAGCCTAGCGGGAGTCTTCTACGAGCAGTACTTC. It codes for CASSFSLAGVFYEQYF. The chain is made from TRBV27 and TRBJ2-7; 10 bases in the junction line up with TRBD2. The CDR3, from cysteine to phenylalanine, totals 16 residues. The entry retains the CDR3 DNA only, 48 bases that are in frame from base 1. V and J are trimmed by 3 bases and 3 bases, and the gene matches miss 8 bases of the junction. From a lookup of the germline V gene (reference sequence), CDR1 and CDR2 are MNHEY and SMNVEV.